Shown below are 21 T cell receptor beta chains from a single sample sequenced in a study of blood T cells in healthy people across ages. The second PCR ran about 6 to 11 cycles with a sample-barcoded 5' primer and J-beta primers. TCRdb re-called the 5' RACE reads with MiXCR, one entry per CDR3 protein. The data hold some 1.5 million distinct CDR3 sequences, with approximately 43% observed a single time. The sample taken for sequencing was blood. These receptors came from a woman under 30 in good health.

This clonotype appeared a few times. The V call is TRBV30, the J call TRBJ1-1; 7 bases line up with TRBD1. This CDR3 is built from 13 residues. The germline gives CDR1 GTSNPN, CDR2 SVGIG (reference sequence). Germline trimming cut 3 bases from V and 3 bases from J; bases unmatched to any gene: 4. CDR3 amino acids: CAWSKTGHTEAFF. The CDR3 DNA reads TGTGCCTGGAGCAAGACAGGGCACACTGAAGCTTTCTTT.

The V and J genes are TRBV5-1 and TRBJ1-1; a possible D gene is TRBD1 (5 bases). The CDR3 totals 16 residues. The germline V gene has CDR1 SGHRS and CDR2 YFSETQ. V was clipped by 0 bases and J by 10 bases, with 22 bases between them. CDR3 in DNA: TGCGCCAGCAGCTTGGAGAGGGGAAATCACCTATCTGTAGCTTTCTTT. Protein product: CASSLERGNHLSVAFF.

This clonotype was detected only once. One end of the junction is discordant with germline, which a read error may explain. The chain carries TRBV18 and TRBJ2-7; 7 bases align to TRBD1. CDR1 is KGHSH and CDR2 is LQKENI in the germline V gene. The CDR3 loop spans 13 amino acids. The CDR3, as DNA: TGTGCCGGCTCACCAGGGACAGCCTACGAGCAGTACTTC. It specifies CAGSPGTAYEQYF.

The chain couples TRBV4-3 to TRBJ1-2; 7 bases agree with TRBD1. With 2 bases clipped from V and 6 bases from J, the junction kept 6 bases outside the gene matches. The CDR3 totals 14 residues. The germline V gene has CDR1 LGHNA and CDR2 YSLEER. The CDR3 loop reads CASSQSSQGDGYTF. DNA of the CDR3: TGCGCCAGCAGCCAATCATCCCAGGGGGATGGCTACACCTTC.

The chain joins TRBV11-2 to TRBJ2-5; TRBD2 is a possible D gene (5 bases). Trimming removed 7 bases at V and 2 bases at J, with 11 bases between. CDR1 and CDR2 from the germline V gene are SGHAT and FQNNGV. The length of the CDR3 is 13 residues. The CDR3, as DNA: TGTGCCAGCAATGGCAGACTACAAGAGACCCAGTACTTC. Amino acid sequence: CASNGRLQETQYF.

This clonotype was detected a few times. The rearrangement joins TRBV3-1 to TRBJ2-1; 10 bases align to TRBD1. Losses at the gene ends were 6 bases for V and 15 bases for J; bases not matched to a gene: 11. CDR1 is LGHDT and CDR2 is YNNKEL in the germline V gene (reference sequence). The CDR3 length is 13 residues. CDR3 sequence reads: CASSTTGTGDPFF. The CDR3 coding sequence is TGTGCCAGCAGTACAACCGGGACAGGGGATCCGTTCTTC.

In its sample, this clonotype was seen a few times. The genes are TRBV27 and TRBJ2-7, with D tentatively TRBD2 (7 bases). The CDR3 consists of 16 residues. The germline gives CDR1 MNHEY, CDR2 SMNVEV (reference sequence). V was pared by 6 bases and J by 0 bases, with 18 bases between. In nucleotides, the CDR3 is TGTGCCAGCAGGAGGGGGGGGGGCTCTTACTCCTACGAGCAGTACTTC. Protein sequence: CASRRGGGSYSYEQYF.

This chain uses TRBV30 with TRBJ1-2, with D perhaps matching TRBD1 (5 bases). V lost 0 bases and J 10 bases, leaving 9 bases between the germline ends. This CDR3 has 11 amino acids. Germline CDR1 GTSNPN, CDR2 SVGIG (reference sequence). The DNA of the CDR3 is TGTGCCTGGAGTGTACTGACAGACTACACCTTC. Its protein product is CAWSVLTDYTF.

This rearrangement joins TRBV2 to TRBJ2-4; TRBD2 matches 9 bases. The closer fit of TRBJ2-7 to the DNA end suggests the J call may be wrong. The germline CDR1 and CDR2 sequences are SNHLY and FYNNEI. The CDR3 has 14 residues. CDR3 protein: CASSASLAGHEQYF. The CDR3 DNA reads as TGTGCCAGCAGTGCAAGCCTAGCGGGGCACGAGCAGTACTTC.

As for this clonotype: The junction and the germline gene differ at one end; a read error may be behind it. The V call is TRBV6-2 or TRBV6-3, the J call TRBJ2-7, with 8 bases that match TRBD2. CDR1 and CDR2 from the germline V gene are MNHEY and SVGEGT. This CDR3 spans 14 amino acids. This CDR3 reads CTSSYSSGSYEQYF. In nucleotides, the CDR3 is TGTACCAGCAGTTACTCCAGCGGGAGCTACGAGCAGTACTTC.

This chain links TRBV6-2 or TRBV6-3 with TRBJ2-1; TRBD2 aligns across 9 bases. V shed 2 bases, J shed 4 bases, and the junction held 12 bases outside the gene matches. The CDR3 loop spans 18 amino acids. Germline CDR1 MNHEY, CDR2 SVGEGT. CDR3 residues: CASSYTRGSGGGYNEQFF. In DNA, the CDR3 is TGTGCCAGCAGTTACACGAGGGGTAGCGGGGGAGGATACAATGAGCAGTTCTTC.

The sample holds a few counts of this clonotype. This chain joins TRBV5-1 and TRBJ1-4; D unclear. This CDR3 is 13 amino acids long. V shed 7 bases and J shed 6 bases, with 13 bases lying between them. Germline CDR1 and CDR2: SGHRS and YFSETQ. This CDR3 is CASSSRVDEKLFF. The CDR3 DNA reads TGCGCCAGCTCCTCGAGGGTGGATGAAAAACTGTTTTTT.

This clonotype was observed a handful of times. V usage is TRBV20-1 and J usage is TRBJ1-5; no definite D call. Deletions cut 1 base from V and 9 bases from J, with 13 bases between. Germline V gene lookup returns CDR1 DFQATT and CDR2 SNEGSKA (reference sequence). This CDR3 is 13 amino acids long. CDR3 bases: TGCAGTGCTAGAGCGATTGACCCGGGGCCCCAGCATTTT. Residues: CSARAIDPGPQHF.

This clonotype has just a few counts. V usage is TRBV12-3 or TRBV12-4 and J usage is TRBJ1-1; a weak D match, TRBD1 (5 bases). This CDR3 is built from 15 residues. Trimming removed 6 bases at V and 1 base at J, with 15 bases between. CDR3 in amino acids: CASRKGADRNTEAFF. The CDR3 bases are TGTGCCAGCAGAAAAGGGGCAGATCGGAACACTGAAGCTTTCTTT.

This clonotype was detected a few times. The CDR3 sequence is CASSYFTGQETQYF. DNA for the CDR3: TGTGCCAGCAGTTACTTTACGGGACAAGAGACCCAGTACTTC. The chain employs TRBV6-2 or TRBV6-3 and TRBJ2-5; D may be TRBD2 (5 bases). The CDR3 runs 14 residues. Germline V gives CDR1 MNHEY, CDR2 SVGEGT. V was trimmed by 1 base and J by 2 bases, leaving 8 bases between them.

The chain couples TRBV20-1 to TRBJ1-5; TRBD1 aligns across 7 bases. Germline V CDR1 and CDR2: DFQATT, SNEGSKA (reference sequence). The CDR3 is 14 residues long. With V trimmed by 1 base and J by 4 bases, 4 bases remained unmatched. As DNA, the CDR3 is TGCAGTGCTAGAGCGGCAGGGGGGAATCAGCCCCAGCATTTT. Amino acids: CSARAAGGNQPQHF.

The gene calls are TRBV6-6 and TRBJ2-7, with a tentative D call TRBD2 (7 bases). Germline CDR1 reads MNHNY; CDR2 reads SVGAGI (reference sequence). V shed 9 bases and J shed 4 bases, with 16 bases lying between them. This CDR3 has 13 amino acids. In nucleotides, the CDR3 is TGTGCCAGTCTGATGGGAGGGGGGTACGAGCAGTACTTC. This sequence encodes CASLMGGGYEQYF.

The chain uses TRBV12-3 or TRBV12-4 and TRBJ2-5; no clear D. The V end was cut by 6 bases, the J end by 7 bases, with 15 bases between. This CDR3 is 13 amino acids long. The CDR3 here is CASSAPGLGTQYF. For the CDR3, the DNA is TGTGCCAGCAGCGCCCCGGGTCTTGGGACCCAGTACTTC.

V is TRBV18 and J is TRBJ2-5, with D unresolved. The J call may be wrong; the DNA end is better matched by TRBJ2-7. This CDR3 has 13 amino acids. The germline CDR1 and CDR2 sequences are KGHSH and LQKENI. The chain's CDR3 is CASSPTSRLEQYF. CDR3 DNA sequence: TGTGCCAGCTCACCGACGTCGCGGCTCGAGCAGTACTTC.

CDR3 in amino acids: CSARSRQGWNTEAFF. The CDR3 bases are TGCAGTGCTAGATCTAGACAGGGATGGAACACTGAAGCTTTCTTT. The V and J genes are TRBV20-1 and TRBJ1-1; TRBD1 agrees at 7 bases. The CDR3 contains 15 residues. V shed 2 bases, J shed 1 base, and the junction held 7 bases outside the gene matches. Looked up from germline, CDR1 is DFQATT and CDR2 is SNEGSKA (reference sequence).

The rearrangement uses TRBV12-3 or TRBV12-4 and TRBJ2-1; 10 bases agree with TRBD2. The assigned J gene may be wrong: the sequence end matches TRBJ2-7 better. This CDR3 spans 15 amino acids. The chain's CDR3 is CASSKSGGAYNEQYF. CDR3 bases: TGTGCCAGCAGTAAAAGCGGGGGGGCCTACAATGAGCAGTACTTC.